This TCR beta chain comes out of a study of T cells in Graves' hyperthyroidism and ophthalmopathy (dated by TCRdb to about 2019). Context from the whole study: Peripheral blood was collected at initial diagnosis, before any treatment. The paper describes TCR Vbeta CDR3 sequencing of 135 peripheral blood samples, made up of 40 to 45 ophthalmopathy patients, over 70 hyperthyroidism patients and 17 progressor patients. An independent validation cohort of around 20 hyperthyroidism patients and about 15 patients who later progressed to ophthalmopathy tested prospective prediction of ophthalmopathy. Following sampling, methimazole starting at 30 mg daily was given to hyperthyroidism patients, and high-dose intravenous methylprednisolone was given to ophthalmopathy patients. To identify distinguishing TCR V-J signatures, a discovery cohort of around 100 patients was used, comprising 43 with Graves' ophthalmopathy and around 57 with stable Graves' hyperthyroidism. In addition, the study compared T-cell repertoires in thyroid tissue and in blood from five or six Graves' hyperthyroidism patients. The 85 to 100 discovery patients were divided at random into training and test sets in a 7:3 ratio.

Amplification of TCR beta CDR3 regions was carried out from RNA transcripts. For the first round of RT-PCR on the TCR CDR3, the HTBI primer set was used together with the Qiagen OneStep RT-PCR kit. A second multiplex PCR round built the libraries, followed by size selection and purification. The libraries were sequenced on an Illumina HiSeq2000 using paired-end 100 bp reads. Per the authors' processing: SOAPnuke was used to process the raw data, removing reads that contained adapters or uncalled bases, had a mean Phred below 15, or lacked an exact match to the constant primer or identifier. High-quality paired reads were merged with COPE v1.2.5, and unique nucleotide sequences were defined as clonotypes. MiTCR v1.1 was used to align the clonotypes against IMGT TRBV, TRBD and TRBJ reference segments. The analysis included only V-J combinations with a frequency above 0.0001, which together covered 99% to 99.2% of the repertoires. A TCS score was defined as the ratio of F50 (clonal expansion) to E x V (chaos), with BLOSUM62-based TCRdist applied between CDR3 peptides within each V-J. Welch's t-statistics and random forest reduced approximately 520 V-J features to 10 to 15, which were used in a naive Bayes classifier (R e1071). In TCRdb, the public reads were trimmed at Q25 with fastp and aligned with MiXCR, with productive beta chains retained. Rows with a matching CDR3 protein are joined into one entry that keeps the most common DNA and genes. TCRdb's processing, not the authors' own work, is the source of the V and J calls. The sample yields a few hundred thousand distinct CDR3 sequences; 22% were counted once. Of the sample, approximately 54% falls within the top ten clones.

In the ophthalmopathy patients, disease was moderately to severely active, with a Clinical Activity Score of 3 or more, a NOSPECS grade of 4 or more, and a duration of less than 3 months. Patients with uncontrolled infections, other autoimmune diseases, pregnancy or lactation were excluded. Diagnoses were based on clinical symptoms, serum thyroxine and TRAb, thyroid ultrasound and orbital computed tomography. Ficoll-Paque density gradient centrifugation was used to isolate PBMCs from approximately 10 ml of fresh peripheral blood. Total RNA was extracted with Trizol reagent, and quality was checked on an Agilent 2100 Bioanalyzer. In the case of this clonotype: What this receptor recognizes is not known. No base qualities exist here, and no much larger clone lies one base off it.

Reading from cysteine to phenylalanine, the CDR3 counts 20 amino acids. Of the read, only the CDR3 DNA is kept; its 60 bases are in frame from base 1. Ends trimmed: V by 5 bases, J by 4 bases; bases unmatched to a gene: 16. Based on the germline V gene, the CDR1 and CDR2 sequences are LGHNA and YNFKEQ. The research as a whole found: Most expanded thyroid clonotypes (frequency above 0.001) were also found in blood, which suggests that blood repertoires may mirror thyroid immune responses. Sample size was not statistically predetermined, and investigators were not blinded to group allocation. In validation, progression to ophthalmopathy was predicted by the model with roughly 69% sensitivity and 72.22% specificity, a median of around 5.9 months before onset. Ophthalmopathy was separated from stable hyperthyroidism by a 13 V-J signature model, with about 86% sensitivity and approximately 84% specificity obtained in cross-validation and 80%/75% obtained in testing.

Sequencing used blood. The chain is encoded by TRBV4-2 joined to TRBJ2-3; 15 central nucleotides agree with TRBD2. This TCR was sampled from a woman between 70 and 85 years old with Graves' ophthalmopathy. In nucleotides, the sequence is TGTGCCAGCAGCGTAGGCCTCGGACTAGCGGGAGGGGCCGCCGCAGATACGCAGTATTTT. This is translated as CASSVGLGLAGGAAADTQYF.